These T cell receptor beta chains were read from a single sample in a study of T cells after yellow fever vaccination. TCRdb passed the 5' RACE reads through MiXCR, listing each CDR3 protein once. The sample consists of 85,000 to 100,000 distinct CDR3 sequences, about 5.8% of them appearing once. The specimen was CD8+ T cells sorted from PBMCs, collected 10 days after the yellow fever booster vaccination. Receptors originate from a man younger than 35 who received the YFV17D yellow fever vaccine. Each CDR3 is given with its conserved first and last residue. Each record gives: D gene, J gene, V gene, clone size, CDR3 DNA, CDR3 protein. D genes are given only for firm matches. Expanded clones are given a class, and other clones once, few, many or no size at all.

d_gene: NA
j_gene: TRBJ2-1
v_gene: TRBV12-3/TRBV12-4
abundance: many
CDR3nt: TGTGCCAGCAGTGCCTACAATGAGCAGTTCTTC
CDR3aa: CASSAYNEQFF

d_gene: NA
j_gene: TRBJ2-5
v_gene: TRBV7-7
abundance: few
CDR3nt: TGTGCTAGCAGCTTAAATCAGCAGGAGACCCAGTACTTC
CDR3aa: CASSLNQQETQYF

d_gene: NA
j_gene: TRBJ2-2
v_gene: TRBV5-1
abundance: few
CDR3nt: TGCGCCAGCAGCTTGGAAAACAGGGACACCGGGGAGCTGTTTTTT
CDR3aa: CASSLENRDTGELFF

d_gene: TRBD2
j_gene: TRBJ2-7
v_gene: TRBV7-9
abundance: NA
CDR3nt: TGTGCCAGCAGCCGGGAGGGTACCTCCTACGAGCAGTACTTC
CDR3aa: CASSREGTSYEQYF

d_gene: NA
j_gene: TRBJ1-2
v_gene: TRBV29-1
abundance: few
CDR3nt: TGCAGCGTTGAAGAGGGCCAGATTAACTATGGCTACACCTTC
CDR3aa: CSVEEGQINYGYTF

d_gene: NA
j_gene: TRBJ2-1
v_gene: TRBV11-2
abundance: NA
CDR3nt: TGTGCCAGCAGCTTCTACGGGGAAGCCCCCTACAATGAGCAGTTCTTC
CDR3aa: CASSFYGEAPYNEQFF

d_gene: TRBD1
j_gene: TRBJ2-2
v_gene: TRBV20-1
abundance: few
CDR3nt: TGCAGTGCCCAGGGACAGTCGAACACCGGGGAGCTGTTTTTT
CDR3aa: CSAQGQSNTGELFF

d_gene: TRBD1
j_gene: TRBJ2-7
v_gene: TRBV12-5
abundance: few
CDR3nt: TGTGCTAGTGGTTTGGGACAGGGGGGGATACACGAGCAGTACTTC
CDR3aa: CASGLGQGGIHEQYF

d_gene: NA
j_gene: TRBJ1-2
v_gene: TRBV4-1
abundance: few
CDR3nt: TGCGCCAGCAGCCAATTCGACACCTATGGCTACACCTTC
CDR3aa: CASSQFDTYGYTF

d_gene: NA
j_gene: TRBJ2-3
v_gene: TRBV7-8
abundance: many
CDR3nt: TGTGCCAGCAGCCCGGTCTGGGGGGTGGATACGCAGTATTTT
CDR3aa: CASSPVWGVDTQYF

d_gene: TRBD1
j_gene: TRBJ2-7
v_gene: TRBV27
abundance: NA
CDR3nt: TGTGCCAGCAGTCCGCTAACGGGACAGGGGTTCCACGAGCAGTACTTC
CDR3aa: CASSPLTGQGFHEQYF

d_gene: NA
j_gene: TRBJ1-1
v_gene: TRBV5-1
abundance: few
CDR3nt: TGCGCCAGCAGCGTGGCGGGCAGGGTGAACACTGAAGCTTTCTTT
CDR3aa: CASSVAGRVNTEAFF

d_gene: TRBD2
j_gene: TRBJ2-1
v_gene: TRBV4-1
abundance: few
CDR3nt: TGCGCCAGCAGCCCCCGGGAAAGCGGGGGTGGGGATGAGCAGTTCTTC
CDR3aa: CASSPRESGGGDEQFF

d_gene: TRBD1
j_gene: TRBJ2-5
v_gene: TRBV2
abundance: few
CDR3nt: TGTGCCAGCCAGGGGGTGATCTTGGGGAGAGAGACCCAGTACTTC
CDR3aa: CASQGVILGRETQYF

d_gene: NA
j_gene: TRBJ2-1
v_gene: TRBV3-1
abundance: few
CDR3nt: TGTGCCAGCAGCCCCATTCTGCTGGGGGTATCCTACAATGAGCAGTTCTTC
CDR3aa: CASSPILLGVSYNEQFF

d_gene: TRBD1
j_gene: TRBJ2-1
v_gene: TRBV12-3/TRBV12-4
abundance: few
CDR3nt: TGTGCCAGCAGGATTTTAGGACAGGGAGAAAATGAGCAGTTCTTC
CDR3aa: CASRILGQGENEQFF

d_gene: TRBD1
j_gene: TRBJ2-7
v_gene: TRBV6-2/TRBV6-3
abundance: many
CDR3nt: TGTGCCAGCATGGCGACCCGGGACAGGGTGACCTACGAGCAGTACTTC
CDR3aa: CASMATRDRVTYEQYF

d_gene: NA
j_gene: TRBJ1-1
v_gene: TRBV6-5
abundance: few
CDR3nt: TGTGCCAGCAGTACCCTACCAGGGGCTGAAGCTTTCTTT
CDR3aa: CASSTLPGAEAFF

d_gene: NA
j_gene: TRBJ2-2
v_gene: TRBV5-1
abundance: few
CDR3nt: TGCGCCAGCAGCTTAGGAGTAACCGGGGAGCTGTTTTTT
CDR3aa: CASSLGVTGELFF

d_gene: NA
j_gene: TRBJ2-7
v_gene: TRBV3-1
abundance: many
CDR3nt: TGTGCCAGCAGCCAAGGGGAGTACGAGCAGTACTTC
CDR3aa: CASSQGEYEQYF

d_gene: TRBD2
j_gene: TRBJ2-2
v_gene: TRBV12-3/TRBV12-4
abundance: few
CDR3nt: TGTGCCAGTATTCCCTCAGCGGGGGGTAAAACCGGGGAGCTGTTTTTT
CDR3aa: CASIPSAGGKTGELFF

d_gene: NA
j_gene: TRBJ2-5
v_gene: TRBV20-1
abundance: few
CDR3nt: TGCAGTGCTAGAGGCCGGGACACACACATGGAGACCCAGTACTTC
CDR3aa: CSARGRDTHMETQYF

d_gene: TRBD2
j_gene: TRBJ2-6
v_gene: TRBV9
abundance: few
CDR3nt: TGTGCCAGCAGCGTAGCTACTAGCGGGGGCCAACGCTCTGGGGCCAACGTCCTGACTTTC
CDR3aa: CASSVATSGGQRSGANVLTF

d_gene: NA
j_gene: TRBJ1-2
v_gene: TRBV5-6
abundance: few
CDR3nt: TGTGCCAGCAGCTTGGGCGGCCCGGGGGACACCTTC
CDR3aa: CASSLGGPGDTF

d_gene: TRBD1
j_gene: TRBJ1-6
v_gene: TRBV30
abundance: many
CDR3nt: TGTGCCTGGAGCCCCGGACAGGGGCATTCACCCCTCCACTTT
CDR3aa: CAWSPGQGHSPLHF

d_gene: NA
j_gene: TRBJ2-3
v_gene: TRBV27
abundance: many
CDR3nt: TGTGCCAGCAGTTTATCGAGGCTAGCAAACACAGATACGCAGTATTTT
CDR3aa: CASSLSRLANTDTQYF

d_gene: TRBD2
j_gene: TRBJ2-4
v_gene: TRBV20-1
abundance: few
CDR3nt: TGCAGTGCTAGAGAGGGGACTAGCGGGGGAAAAAACATTCAGTACTTC
CDR3aa: CSAREGTSGGKNIQYF

d_gene: NA
j_gene: TRBJ2-3
v_gene: TRBV7-3
abundance: NA
CDR3nt: TGTGCCAGCAGCTTAGGCTATTCCGGGACTGCGAGCACAGATACGCAGTATTTT
CDR3aa: CASSLGYSGTASTDTQYF

d_gene: TRBD2
j_gene: TRBJ2-1
v_gene: TRBV4-3
abundance: NA
CDR3nt: TGCGCCAGCACCGCCAAGGTAGCGGGGGGGTACGACAATGAGCAGTTCTTC
CDR3aa: CASTAKVAGGYDNEQFF

d_gene: TRBD2
j_gene: TRBJ2-3
v_gene: TRBV7-2
abundance: many
CDR3nt: TGTGCCAGCAGCTTTACAGCGGGGGTCACAGATACGCAGTATTTT
CDR3aa: CASSFTAGVTDTQYF

d_gene: NA
j_gene: TRBJ2-5
v_gene: TRBV4-2
abundance: once
CDR3nt: TGTGCCAGCAGCCAAGTTCAGGGCGCGTGGCAGACCCAGTACTTC
CDR3aa: CASSQVQGAWQTQYF

d_gene: TRBD2
j_gene: TRBJ2-3
v_gene: TRBV7-2
abundance: many
CDR3nt: TGTGCCAGCAGCTTACTGAGCGGGGGGGCCACAGATACGCAGTATTTT
CDR3aa: CASSLLSGGATDTQYF

d_gene: NA
j_gene: TRBJ1-2
v_gene: TRBV27
abundance: NA
CDR3nt: TGTGCCAGCAGTTTCGGGGTTAACTATGGCTACACCTTC
CDR3aa: CASSFGVNYGYTF

d_gene: NA
j_gene: TRBJ2-1
v_gene: TRBV6-2/TRBV6-3
abundance: few
CDR3nt: TGTGCCAGCAGCAAGAGGGCCATAATTTACAATGAGCAGTTCTTC
CDR3aa: CASSKRAIIYNEQFF

d_gene: NA
j_gene: TRBJ2-1
v_gene: TRBV7-9
abundance: few
CDR3nt: TGTGCCAGCAGCTGGACGTCGAATGAGCAGTTCTTC
CDR3aa: CASSWTSNEQFF

d_gene: TRBD1
j_gene: TRBJ1-1
v_gene: TRBV29-1
abundance: NA
CDR3nt: TGCAGCGCCTGTACAGGGGCCTCGAACACTGAAGCTTTCTTT
CDR3aa: CSACTGASNTEAFF

d_gene: NA
j_gene: TRBJ2-5
v_gene: TRBV7-3
abundance: few
CDR3nt: TGTGCCAGCAGCTTAGTTCACGGGACGGAGACCCAGTACTTC
CDR3aa: CASSLVHGTETQYF

d_gene: NA
j_gene: TRBJ2-2
v_gene: TRBV29-1
abundance: many
CDR3nt: TGCAGCGTTGAAGATCCTCGGGGAGCGAGCACCGGGGAGCTGTTTTTT
CDR3aa: CSVEDPRGASTGELFF

d_gene: NA
j_gene: TRBJ1-5
v_gene: TRBV4-1
abundance: few
CDR3nt: TGCGCCAGCAGCCAAACCCTCTCGACAGACCTTCAGCCCCAGCATTTT
CDR3aa: CASSQTLSTDLQPQHF

d_gene: TRBD1
j_gene: TRBJ2-2
v_gene: TRBV5-1
abundance: few
CDR3nt: TGCGCCAGCAGACCAGGGGGCCCCGGGGAGCTGTTTTTT
CDR3aa: CASRPGGPGELFF

d_gene: TRBD2
j_gene: TRBJ2-6
v_gene: TRBV6-1
abundance: few
CDR3nt: TGTGCCAGCAGCTTTAGGCTAGCGGGAATCTCTGGGGCCAACGTCCTGACTTTC
CDR3aa: CASSFRLAGISGANVLTF

d_gene: NA
j_gene: TRBJ2-2
v_gene: TRBV4-3
abundance: few
CDR3nt: TGCGCCAGCAGCCAAGATCGGGGCAACAGGAACACCGGGGAGCTGTTTTTT
CDR3aa: CASSQDRGNRNTGELFF

d_gene: NA
j_gene: TRBJ1-5
v_gene: TRBV7-8
abundance: few
CDR3nt: TGTGCCAGCAGCTTAGCGCCGGGTACCATTAGCAATCAGCCCCAGCATTTT
CDR3aa: CASSLAPGTISNQPQHF

d_gene: NA
j_gene: TRBJ2-1
v_gene: TRBV13
abundance: few
CDR3nt: TGTGCCAGCAGCCTTGGGGTCACTGAGCAGTTCTTC
CDR3aa: CASSLGVTEQFF

d_gene: TRBD1
j_gene: TRBJ2-7
v_gene: TRBV20-1
abundance: NA
CDR3nt: TGCAGTGCTAGCCCCCCGGACAGGGTACTGTACGAGCAGTACTTC
CDR3aa: CSASPPDRVLYEQYF

d_gene: NA
j_gene: TRBJ1-4
v_gene: TRBV6-1
abundance: NA
CDR3nt: TGTGCCAGCTCACAGACCGGGGCCTGGGAAAAACTGTTTTTT
CDR3aa: CASSQTGAWEKLFF

d_gene: NA
j_gene: TRBJ1-3
v_gene: TRBV29-1
abundance: few
CDR3nt: TGCAGCGTTGAAGTCGGTCCCAGAAACACCATATATTTT
CDR3aa: CSVEVGPRNTIYF

d_gene: NA
j_gene: TRBJ1-2
v_gene: TRBV9
abundance: few
CDR3nt: TGTGCCAGCAGCGTACTGGGGGCGGATGGCTACACCTTC
CDR3aa: CASSVLGADGYTF

d_gene: NA
j_gene: TRBJ1-1
v_gene: TRBV5-1
abundance: few
CDR3nt: TGCGCCAGCAGCAGCCGGGACCCAATACCCACTGAAGCTTTCTTT
CDR3aa: CASSSRDPIPTEAFF